This T cell receptor beta chain is from a study of cytomegalovirus exposure and HLA in healthy donors. The PCR ran on 60 Vbeta and 13 Jbeta primers. Generated by immunoSEQ multiplex PCR, the TCRdb table keeps only in-frame clones and is missing some. The sample includes some 130,000 clones, roughly 85% of them seen just once. Overall study results and limits: Solely CMV serostatus was available to characterize immune exposure. Reports described diagnosis of cytomegalovirus status by the classifier as highly specific and sensitive. Per a later analysis, 15,000 to 20,000 TCR beta sequences showed association with HLA alleles at 0.05 false discovery rate. The study recorded 160 or so TCR beta chains that were cytomegalovirus-associated.

Trimming took 1 base from V and 6 from J, leaving 11 bases between them. This CDR3 region has 14 residues. Germline-derived CDR1 and CDR2 are LNHNV and YYDKDF (reference sequence). In regard to this clone: Its antigen is still unknown.

The J gene is TRBJ2-3, the V gene TRBV15; D might be TRBD2 (5 bases). The clonotype was recovered from a man in his forties in good health and CMV-seropositive. The specimen was PBMCs. CDR3 nucleotide sequence: TGTGCCACCAGCAGAGGGGGAGAGGCGGATACGCAGTATTTT. Amino acids: CATSRGGEADTQYF.